This TCR beta chain was recovered during a study of blood T cells in healthy people across ages. There were healthy Caucasian individuals from Russia, aged roughly 6 to 95, serving as donors. Study-level points and caveats: Lack of knowledge of donor CMV status possibly confounded expanded clonotype changes. Total diversity from one million sequenced T cells was likely underestimated.

The CDR3 has 15 residues. The V and J ends lost 5 bases and 0 bases respectively, with 8 bases between them. Germline lookup yields CDR1 MRHNA and CDR2 SNTAGT. This clonotype showed up many times. The antigen is not known. A J-beta primer mix and a sample-barcoded 5' primer were used in a second PCR of about 7 to 12 cycles. TCRdb reprocessed the 5' RACE reads via MiXCR and lists one record per CDR3 protein. There are 600,000 to 800,000 distinct CDR3 sequences in the sample; 52% occur only once, and less than 15% lies in the top ten. V gene TRBV6-4 combines with J gene TRBJ2-6; D is unclear. Sequencing was carried out using blood. The clonotype was recovered from a woman aged 80 or over in good health. The CDR3 DNA sequence: TGTGCCAGCAGTACCGATTACTCTGGGGCCAACGTCCTGACTTTC. It codes for CASSTDYSGANVLTF.